The clone carrying this T cell receptor beta chain was picked up many times. What it recognizes is unknown. This sample is part of a study of T cells in Graves' hyperthyroidism and ophthalmopathy. Germline V gene lookup returns CDR1 SGDLS and CDR2 YYNGEE. The CDR3 is made up of 16 amino acids. The V segment lost 3 bases and the J segment 7 bases; nucleotides outside the gene matches: 11. Diagnoses rested on clinical symptoms, serum thyroxine and TRAb, thyroid ultrasound and orbital computed tomography. Extraction of PBMCs used roughly 10 ml of fresh peripheral blood. It was RNA transcripts that yielded the amplified TCR beta CDR3 regions. The TCR CDR3 was amplified in a first-round RT-PCR using the HTBI primer set. TCRdb re-derived calls from the multiplex PCR reads in MiXCR, one entry per CDR3 protein. The profile shows 250,000 to 300,000 distinct CDR3 sequences, about 15% of them singletons. Overall study results and limits: The model anticipated ophthalmopathy a median around six months pre-onset. Ophthalmopathy could be told apart from stable hyperthyroidism with a 13 V-J model.

This sequence joins TRBV9 and TRBJ1-2, with 11 bases fitting TRBD1. The clonotype was recovered from a woman aged 60-75 years with Graves' ophthalmopathy. Specimen: blood. The CDR3 DNA is TGTGCCAGCAGCGCGAGCAGCGGACAGGGGGCGTCTGGCTACACCTTC. Translating it yields CASSASSGQGASGYTF.